The 10 T cell receptor beta chains below come from one sample, sequenced in a study of PD-1 blockade in mismatch repair-deficient tumors. Clones were read by immunoSEQ multiplex PCR, and TCRdb kept only the in-frame ones, dropping some. The sample lists 95,000 to 150,000 clones, around 87% occurring once. The sequenced sample was peripheral blood, obtained 44 weeks after starting pembrolizumab. The receptors were gathered from an adult with mismatch repair-deficient cancer.

This chain links TRBV19 with TRBJ1-5, with 7 nucleotides matching TRBD1. CDR1 and CDR2 (germline): LNHDA, SQIVND (reference sequence). The trim removed 5 bases at V and 0 bases at J, leaving 10 bases unmatched. CDR3 length: 17 residues. The CDR3 DNA follows: TGTGCCAGTAGTCCCAGTTCCGGGACAGATAGCAATCAGCCCCAGCATTTT. Translating gives CASSPSSGTDSNQPQHF.

The chain uses TRBV5-5 and TRBJ1-1; D is unclear. The CDR3 length is 12 residues. V lost 1 base to trimming and J lost 7 bases, with 8 bases between them. In germline, CDR1 is SGHKS, CDR2 YYEKEE (reference sequence). The CDR3: CASSLTLDEAFF. The CDR3 region has the DNA TGTGCCAGCAGCTTGACACTTGATGAAGCTTTCTTT. Full variable domain (remainder filled in from reference TRBV5-5 and TRBJ1-1): DAGVTQSPTHLIKTRGQQVTLRCSPISGHKSVSWYQQVLGQGPQFIFQYYEKEERGRGNFPDRFSARQFPNYSSELNVNALLLGDSALYLCASSLTLDEAFFGQGTRLTVV.

The V and J genes are TRBV6-5 and TRBJ2-7; TRBD1 aligns across 7 bases. CDR3 length equals 15 residues. The germline gives CDR1 MNHEY, CDR2 SVGAGI. J lost 2 bases, V lost 0 bases, and 4 bases had no gene match. As DNA, the CDR3 is TGTGCCAGCAGTTACTCCACAGGGGAAACCTACGAGCAGTACTTC. Its translation: CASSYSTGETYEQYF.

V gene TRBV15 combines with J gene TRBJ2-7; TRBD1 matches at 7 bases. CDR3 length: 16 amino acids. CDR1 is LNHNV, CDR2 YYDKDF, per germline (reference sequence). V gave up 0 bases and J gave up 3 bases; unmatched junction bases: 8. The CDR3 protein is CATSRETRGLIYEQYF. The CDR3 coding sequence is TGTGCCACCAGCAGAGAGACCAGGGGGTTGATCTACGAGCAGTACTTC.

The V call is TRBV27, the J call TRBJ2-3; tentative D call: TRBD2 (6 bases). The CDR3 length is 15 residues. Germline CDR1 is MNHEY and CDR2 is SMNVEV (reference sequence). Trimming stripped 2 bases from V and 1 base from J, with 10 bases between. In DNA, the CDR3 is TGTGCCAGCAGTTTAGCGGGATTGGGCACAGATACGCAGTATTTT. It yields the protein CASSLAGLGTDTQYF.

This clone was detected only a few times. The chain combines TRBV6-5 with TRBJ1-5; 9 nucleotides line up with TRBD1. The V gene's germline CDR1 is MNHEY and CDR2 SVGAGI. This CDR3 comprises 14 residues. With 10 bases clipped from V and 7 bases from J, the junction kept 11 bases outside the gene matches. The CDR3 region has the DNA TGTGCCACACGTGCCGGGACAGGGAGGCAGCCCCAGCATTTT. This sequence encodes CATRAGTGRQPQHF.

This clone was picked up a small number of times. V gene TRBV6-4 combines with J gene TRBJ2-1; D uncertain. The V gene lost 3 bases and the J gene lost 5 bases, with 14 bases spanning the gap. This CDR3 comprises 15 residues. Germline loops: CDR1 MRHNA, CDR2 SNTAGT. The CDR3 nucleotides read TGTGCCAGCAGTGAGGGCGGAGAGGCGCACAATGAGCAGTTCTTC. Protein product: CASSEGGEAHNEQFF.

This chain connects TRBV6-5 to TRBJ1-1; D may be TRBD1 (5 bases). The V end lost 4 bases, the J end lost 3 bases, and 15 bases lay between the germline ends. CDR3 length: 15 amino acids. CDR1 is MNHEY, CDR2 SVGAGI, per germline. The CDR3 nucleotides read TGTGCCAGCAGTTTGTGGCTGGGCAGGGACACTGAAGCTTTCTTT. Amino acid sequence: CASSLWLGRDTEAFF.

The chain recombines TRBV5-4 with TRBJ2-7, with 7 bases fitting TRBD2. The CDR3 runs 15 residues. The V and J ends lost 1 base and 2 bases, in that order; junction bases with no gene match: 6. The germline V gene has CDR1 SGHNT and CDR2 YYREEE (reference sequence). CDR3 in amino acids: CASSLRGGRPYEQYF. CDR3 DNA sequence: TGTGCCAGCAGCTTGCGCGGCGGGAGACCCTACGAGCAGTACTTC.

V is TRBV18 and J is TRBJ1-4, with 7 bases identical to TRBD1. The CDR3 has 15 residues. Germline V gene lookup returns CDR1 KGHSH and CDR2 LQKENI. The J segment lost 5 bases and the V segment lost 0 bases, leaving 3 bases of the junction unmatched. The DNA of the CDR3 is TGTGCCAGCTCACCACCGGCGACAGGGAATGAAAAACTGTTTTTT. Translated, it gives CASSPPATGNEKLFF. Based on the CDR3 plus reference TRBV18 and TRBJ1-4, the full variable domain is NAGVMQNPRHLVRRRGQEARLRCSPMKGHSHVYWYRQLPEEGLKFMVYLQKENIIDESGMPKERFSAEFPKEGPSILRIQQVVRGDSAAYFCASSPPATGNEKLFFGSGTQLSVL.